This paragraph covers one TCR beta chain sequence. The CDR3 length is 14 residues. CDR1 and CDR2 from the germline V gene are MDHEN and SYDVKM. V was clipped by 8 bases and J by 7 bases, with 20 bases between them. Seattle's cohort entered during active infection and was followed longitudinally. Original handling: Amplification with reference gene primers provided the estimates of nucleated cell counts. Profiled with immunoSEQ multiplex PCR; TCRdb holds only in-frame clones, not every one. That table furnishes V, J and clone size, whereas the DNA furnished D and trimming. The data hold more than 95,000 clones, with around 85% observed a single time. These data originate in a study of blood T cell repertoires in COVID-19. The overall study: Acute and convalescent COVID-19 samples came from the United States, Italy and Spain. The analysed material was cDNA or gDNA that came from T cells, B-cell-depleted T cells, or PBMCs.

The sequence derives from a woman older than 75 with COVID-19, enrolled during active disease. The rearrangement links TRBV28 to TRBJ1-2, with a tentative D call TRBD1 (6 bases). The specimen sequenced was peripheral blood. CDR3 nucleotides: TGTGCCAGCGCGGTGGGGGCGGTGTCATTTGGCTACACCTTC. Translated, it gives CASAVGAVSFGYTF.